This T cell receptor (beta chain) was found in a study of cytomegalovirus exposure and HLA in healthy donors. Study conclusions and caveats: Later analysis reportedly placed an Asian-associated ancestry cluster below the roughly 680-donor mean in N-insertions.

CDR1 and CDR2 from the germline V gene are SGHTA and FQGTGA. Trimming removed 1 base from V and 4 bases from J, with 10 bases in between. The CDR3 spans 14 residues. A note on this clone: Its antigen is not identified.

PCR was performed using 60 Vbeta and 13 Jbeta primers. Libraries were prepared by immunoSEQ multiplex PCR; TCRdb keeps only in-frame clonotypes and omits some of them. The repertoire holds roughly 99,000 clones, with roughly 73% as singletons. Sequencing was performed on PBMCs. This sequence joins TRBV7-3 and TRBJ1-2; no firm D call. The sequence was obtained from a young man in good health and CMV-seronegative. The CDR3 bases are TGTGCCAGCAGCTTAAGCGCACAGTCCTATGGCTACACCTTC. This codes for CASSLSAQSYGYTF. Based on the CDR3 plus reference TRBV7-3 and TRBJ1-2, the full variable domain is GAGVSQTPSNKVTEKGKYVELRCDPISGHTALYWYRQSLGQGPEFLIYFQGTGAADDSGLPNDRFFAVRPEGSVSTLKIQRTERGDSAVYLCASSLSAQSYGYTFGSGTRLTVV.